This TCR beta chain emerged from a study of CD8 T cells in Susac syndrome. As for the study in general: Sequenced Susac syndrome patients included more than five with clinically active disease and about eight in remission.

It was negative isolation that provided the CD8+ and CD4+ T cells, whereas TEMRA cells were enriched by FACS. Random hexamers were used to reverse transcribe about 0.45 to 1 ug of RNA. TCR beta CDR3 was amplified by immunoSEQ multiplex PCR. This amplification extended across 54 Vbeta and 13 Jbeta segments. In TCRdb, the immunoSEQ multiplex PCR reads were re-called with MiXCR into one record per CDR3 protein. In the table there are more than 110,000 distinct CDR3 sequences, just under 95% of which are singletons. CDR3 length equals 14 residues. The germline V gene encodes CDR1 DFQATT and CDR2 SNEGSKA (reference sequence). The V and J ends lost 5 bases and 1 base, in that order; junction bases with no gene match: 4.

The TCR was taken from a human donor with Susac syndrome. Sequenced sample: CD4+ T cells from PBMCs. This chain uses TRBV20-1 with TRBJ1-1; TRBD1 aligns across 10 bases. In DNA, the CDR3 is TGCAGTGCTTTCGACAGGGGGCGGAACACTGAAGCTTTCTTT. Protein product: CSAFDRGRNTEAFF.